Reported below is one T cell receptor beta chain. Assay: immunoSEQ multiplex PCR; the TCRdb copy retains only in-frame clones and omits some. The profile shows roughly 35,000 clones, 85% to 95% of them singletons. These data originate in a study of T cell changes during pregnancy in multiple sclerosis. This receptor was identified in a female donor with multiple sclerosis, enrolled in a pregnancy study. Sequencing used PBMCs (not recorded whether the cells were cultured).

CDR3 in amino acids: CASSETFEANYGYTF. As DNA, the CDR3 is TGTGCCAGCAGTGAAACGTTCGAAGCTAACTATGGCTACACCTTC. The chain is built from TRBV6-1 and TRBJ1-2; no reliable D call. The germline V gene has CDR1 MNHNS and CDR2 SASEGT. The CDR3 consists of 15 residues. Deletions cut 2 bases from V and 0 bases from J, with 10 bases between.